The present T cell receptor beta chain was sequenced within a study of blood T cell repertoires in COVID-19. At the level of the study: Whether acute or convalescent, the COVID-19 samples came from the United States, Italy and Spain. T cells, B-cell-depleted T cells, or PBMCs provided the cDNA or gDNA that served as material.

This CDR3 spans 13 amino acids. V shed 10 bases, J shed 8 bases, and the junction held 10 bases outside the gene matches. CDR1 LNHDA and CDR2 SQIVND come from the germline V gene (reference sequence). Profiled with immunoSEQ multiplex PCR; TCRdb holds only in-frame clones, not every one. Altogether about 22,000 clones are present, roughly 83% being singletons, with the ten largest covering over 45%. The V call is TRBV19, the J call TRBJ2-1; 8 bases match TRBD2. The sequence was obtained from a man between 70 and 80 years old with acute or convalescent COVID-19. Input material: peripheral blood. CDR3 amino acids: CATRGGSNDEQFF. The CDR3 bases are TGTGCCACCCGGGGGGGGTCGAACGATGAGCAGTTCTTC.